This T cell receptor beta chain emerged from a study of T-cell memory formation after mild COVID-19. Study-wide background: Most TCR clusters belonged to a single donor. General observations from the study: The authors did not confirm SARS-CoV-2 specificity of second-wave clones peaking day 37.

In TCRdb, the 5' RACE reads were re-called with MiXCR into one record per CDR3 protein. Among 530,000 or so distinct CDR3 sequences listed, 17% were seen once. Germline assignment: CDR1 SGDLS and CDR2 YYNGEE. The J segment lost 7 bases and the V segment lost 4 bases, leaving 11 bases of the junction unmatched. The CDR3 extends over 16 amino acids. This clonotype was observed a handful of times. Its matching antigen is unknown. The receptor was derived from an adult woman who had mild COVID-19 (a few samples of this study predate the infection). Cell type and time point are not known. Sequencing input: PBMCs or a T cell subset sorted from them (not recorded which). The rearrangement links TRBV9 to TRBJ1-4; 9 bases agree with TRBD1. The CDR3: CASSLTAGTGIEKLFF. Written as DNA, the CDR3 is TGTGCCAGCAGCCTAACTGCCGGGACAGGGATTGAAAAACTGTTTTTT. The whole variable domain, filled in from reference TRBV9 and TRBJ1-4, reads DSGVTQTPKHLITATGQRVTLRCSPRSGDLSVYWYQQSLDQGLQFLIQYYNGEERAKGNILERFSAQQFPDLHSELNLSSLELGDSALYFCASSLTAGTGIEKLFFGSGTQLSVL.